The sequence of this T cell receptor beta chain was determined in a study of blood T cell repertoires in COVID-19. On the study more broadly: The analysed material was cDNA or gDNA that came from T cells, B-cell-depleted T cells, or PBMCs.

The CDR3 runs 14 residues. V was cut by 6 bases and J by 9 bases, with 18 bases left in between. Germline loops: CDR1 MNHEY, CDR2 SVGEGT. This table comes from immunoSEQ multiplex PCR, and its TCRdb copy is limited to in-frame clones, with some not included. The sample consists of some 190,000 clones, about 88% of them appearing once. The clonotype originates from a woman aged 40 to 50 who had recovered from COVID-19. This chain uses TRBV6-2 or TRBV6-3 with TRBJ1-5; D might be TRBD1 (6 bases). The sequenced sample consisted of peripheral blood. Here the CDR3 reads CASSLGQYSRPQHF. CDR3 coding DNA: TGTGCCAGCAGCCTCGGACAGTACAGTAGGCCCCAGCATTTT.